These 19 T cell receptor beta chains originate from one sample sequenced in a study of early T cells in non-severe SARS-CoV-2 infection. Each CDR3 protein is one row after TCRdb ran MiXCR on the 5' RACE reads. This repertoire shows roughly 52,000 distinct CDR3 sequences, 8% found once; its top ten account for over 8%. The source material was whole blood. These receptor sequences come from an adult who was a healthcare worker with PCR-confirmed SARS-CoV-2 infection or an uninfected control (not recorded which).

The rearrangement uses TRBV28 and TRBJ1-4; TRBD1 might be the D (6 bases). Germline assignment: CDR1 MDHEN and CDR2 SYDVKM. The CDR3 totals 15 residues. Trimming removed 4 bases from V and 4 bases from J, with 13 bases in between. The CDR3 protein is CASSSGGEGNEKLFF. The DNA for the CDR3 is TGTGCCAGCAGTTCGGGGGGCGAGGGTAATGAAAAACTGTTTTTT.

This clonotype was detected a few times. J is TRBJ1-4 and V is TRBV27, with TRBD1 matching 9 bases. V was clipped by 3 bases and J by 7 bases; unmatched bases: 3. The length of the CDR3 is 14 residues. Per the germline V gene, CDR1 is MNHEY and CDR2 is SMNVEV (reference sequence). The CDR3 protein is CASSFRDRAEKLFF. CDR3 DNA sequence: TGTGCCAGCAGTTTCCGGGACAGGGCTGAAAAACTGTTTTTT.

This chain's CDR3 is CASSETHLQGITEAFF. For the CDR3, the DNA is TGTGCCAGCAGCGAGACGCACCTACAGGGTATCACTGAAGCTTTCTTT. The rearrangement joins TRBV6-4 to TRBJ1-1; weak D call: TRBD1 (6 bases). Germline assignment: CDR1 MRHNA and CDR2 SNTAGT. The germline V and J ends were trimmed by 6 bases and 4 bases, with 21 bases remaining between them. This CDR3 has 16 residues.

This clonotype appeared a few times. The V and J genes are TRBV4-1 and TRBJ1-2, with 8 bases fitting TRBD1. Trimming cost V 0 bases and J 4 bases; bases outside gene matches: 4. The CDR3 runs 15 residues. Germline V gene lookup returns CDR1 MGHRA and CDR2 YSYEKL. The CDR3 here is CASSQDPTGAYGYTF. In DNA, the CDR3 is TGCGCCAGCAGCCAAGATCCGACAGGGGCCTATGGCTACACCTTC.

V and J are TRBV7-6 and TRBJ1-5; D may be TRBD1 (5 bases). The CDR3 covers 15 residues. Trimming removed 5 bases from V and 5 bases from J, with 16 bases in between. CDR1 is SGHVS and CDR2 is FNYEAQ in the germline V gene. For the CDR3, the DNA is TGTGCCAGCAGCCTGGGACCTAGTTGGGATCAGCCCCAGCATTTT. This encodes CASSLGPSWDQPQHF. Combining the CDR3 with reference TRBV7-6 and TRBJ1-5 gives the whole variable domain GAGVSQSPRYKVTKRGQDVALRCDPISGHVSLYWYRQALGQGPEFLTYFNYEAQQDKSGLPNDRFSAERPEGSISTLTIQRTEQRDSAMYRCASSLGPSWDQPQHFGDGTRLSIL.

In DNA form, the CDR3 reads TGTGCCAGCAGTCGAAATCAGCCCCAGCATTTT. Translating it yields CASSRNQPQHF. This sequence joins TRBV28 and TRBJ1-5, with D hard to call. CDR3 length equals 11 residues. Trimming took off 5 bases at V and 4 bases at J, with 3 bases between the two ends. The germline V gene has CDR1 MDHEN and CDR2 SYDVKM.

The genes are TRBV5-1 and TRBJ1-2; no clear D. The germline CDR1 and CDR2 sequences are SGHRS and YFSETQ. This CDR3 has 14 amino acids. Trimming cost V 6 bases and J 2 bases, with 14 bases left between them. Here the CDR3 reads CASTARTGNYGYTF. The CDR3 bases are TGCGCCAGCACTGCAAGGACGGGAAACTATGGCTACACCTTC.

This clonotype was detected ten times or more. This rearrangement joins TRBV25-1 to TRBJ1-6; 9 nucleotides match TRBD1. Trimming took 4 bases from V and 10 from J; bases not matched to a gene: 8. This CDR3 has 15 amino acids. CDR1 is MGHDK, CDR2 SYGVNS, per germline. The CDR3 region has the DNA TGTGCCAGCAGTGGACCCGGGACAGGGAACTCACCCCTCCACTTT. This gives the protein CASSGPGTGNSPLHF.

This clonotype appeared a few times. The chain combines TRBV29-1 with TRBJ2-7, with unresolved D. V was cut by 2 bases and J by 6 bases, with 8 bases left in between. The CDR3 runs 11 residues. The germline V gene encodes CDR1 SQVTM and CDR2 ANQGSEA. In DNA form, the CDR3 reads TGCAGCGTTGAAAGCCTGTCCGAGCAGTACTTC. Residues: CSVESLSEQYF.

The chain links TRBV5-1 to TRBJ1-2; D unclear. Germline V lookup: CDR1 SGHRS, CDR2 YFSETQ. This CDR3 has 15 residues. V was shortened by 0 bases and J by 4 bases, with 13 bases between the two germline ends. DNA of the CDR3: TGCGCCAGCAGCTTGGGGGCACAAGAACCCTATGGCTACACCTTC. This translates into CASSLGAQEPYGYTF.

The chain links TRBV11-3 to TRBJ2-1; no definite D call. Deletions cut 4 bases from V and 4 bases from J, with 17 bases between. CDR3 length: 16 amino acids. Germline lookup yields CDR1 SGHNT and CDR2 YENEEA. CDR3 loop: CASSSDAGLRYNEQFF. The CDR3 DNA sequence: TGTGCCAGCAGCTCCGACGCCGGGCTGAGGTACAATGAGCAGTTCTTC.

This clonotype was found many times. The V and J genes are TRBV4-2 and TRBJ2-5, with a possible D match to TRBD1 (5 bases). CDR3 length: 14 amino acids. V was pared by 1 base and J by 0 bases, with 6 bases between. Germline loops: CDR1 LGHNA, CDR2 YNFKEQ. Written as DNA, the CDR3 is TGTGCCAGCAGCCAAGGACAGTACCAAGAGACCCAGTACTTC. Translating it yields CASSQGQYQETQYF.

This clonotype was counted ten times or more. The chain uses TRBV6-2 or TRBV6-3 and TRBJ2-1; TRBD1 is a possible D gene (6 bases). There are 15 residues in the CDR3. CDR1 is MNHEY and CDR2 is SVGEGT in the germline V gene. The germline V and J ends were trimmed by 1 base and 1 base, with 8 bases remaining between them. This CDR3 is CASSYLGGSYNEQFF. The CDR3 DNA reads as TGTGCCAGCAGTTACTTAGGGGGTTCCTACAATGAGCAGTTCTTC.

Ten or more counts support this clonotype. V is TRBV29-1 and J is TRBJ1-1; 10 nucleotides align to TRBD1. With V trimmed by 5 bases and J by 4 bases, 4 bases remained unmatched. The V gene's germline CDR1 is SQVTM and CDR2 ANQGSEA. The length of the CDR3 is 13 residues. The CDR3 region is CSVRQGAGTEAFF. The CDR3 bases are TGCAGCGTTCGACAGGGGGCGGGCACTGAAGCTTTCTTT.

Ten or more counts support this clonotype. The rearrangement joins TRBV4-1 to TRBJ2-1; TRBD1 is a possible D gene (5 bases). In germline, CDR1 is MGHRA, CDR2 YSYEKL. V was cut by 0 bases and J by 3 bases, with 15 bases left in between. The CDR3 totals 17 residues. The CDR3 spells CASSQEKTGLIYNEQFF. The CDR3 nucleotides are TGCGCCAGCAGCCAAGAAAAAACAGGTCTCATCTACAATGAGCAGTTCTTC.

This clonotype showed up many times. This chain uses TRBV5-4 with TRBJ2-3; 9 bases map to TRBD2. CDR3 size: 15 residues. The V gene's germline CDR1 is SGHNT and CDR2 YYREEE (reference sequence). Unmatched junction bases numbered 3, after V lost 0 bases and J lost 4 bases. CDR3 loop: CASSLDPSGADTQYF. In DNA form, the CDR3 reads TGTGCCAGCAGCTTGGATCCTAGCGGGGCAGATACGCAGTATTTT.

This clonotype was counted only a few times. Here the CDR3 DNA reads TGTGCCAGCAGCTTGATGGGTAAGCTCTCCTACGAGCAGTACTTC. The encoded protein is CASSLMGKLSYEQYF. J is TRBJ2-7 and V is TRBV5-5; D gene unclear. Germline V lookup: CDR1 SGHKS, CDR2 YYEKEE (reference sequence). CDR3 length: 15 amino acids. The V end lost 1 base, the J end lost 0 bases, and 11 bases lay between the germline ends.

The chain uses TRBV7-2 and TRBJ1-3; tentatively, D is TRBD1 (5 bases). The CDR3 covers 14 residues. Germline CDR1 is SGHTA and CDR2 is FQGNSA. V shed 7 bases and J shed 2 bases, with 12 bases lying between them. The CDR3 DNA is TGTGCCAGCACCCTTGGAGGGGCTGGAAACACCATATATTTT. As protein: CASTLGGAGNTIYF.

This clonotype came up many times. V is TRBV5-1 and J is TRBJ2-5, with 14 positions matching TRBD2. With 3 bases clipped from V and 0 bases from J, the junction kept 1 base outside the gene matches. The CDR3 consists of 16 residues. Looked up from germline, CDR1 is SGHRS and CDR2 is YFSETQ. The DNA of the CDR3 is TGCGCCAGCAGCTGGGGACTAGCGGGGGACCAAGAGACCCAGTACTTC. It yields the protein CASSWGLAGDQETQYF.